This T cell receptor (beta chain) was found in a study of blood T cell repertoires in COVID-19. The overall study: PBMCs, B-cell-depleted T cells, or T cells provided the cDNA or gDNA that made up the material.

Produced via immunoSEQ multiplex PCR; TCRdb's table is partial and in-frame only. The sample records some 110,000 clones, less than 85% being singletons. The sample comprised peripheral blood. The TCR comes from a man aged 30 to 39 with acute or convalescent COVID-19.

CDR3 amino acids: CASSLVGRAEGYTF. The CDR3 coding sequence is TGTGCCAGCAGCTTAGTTGGGAGGGCAGAGGGCTACACCTTC. The chain is built from TRBV7-2 and TRBJ1-2; D not resolved. Trimming removed 1 base from V and 8 bases from J, with 14 bases in between. Germline V CDR1 and CDR2: SGHTA, FQGNSA. The CDR3 runs 14 residues.